The clone carrying this T cell receptor (beta chain) has only a few counts. The antigen is undetermined. The data originate from a study of post-analysis software for immune sequencing data. Across the whole study: Multiple sclerosis in the patients followed relapsing-remitting, secondary progressive and progressive-relapsing courses.

Researchers reported that TCR beta cDNA libraries carried unique molecular identifiers. T cells numbering roughly 1 to 11 million yielded cDNA molecules that totaled about 500,000. Each CDR3 protein gets one entry after TCRdb re-called the PCR reads with MiXCR. There are about 400,000 distinct CDR3 sequences in the sample; 30% to 45% occur only once, and 13% lies in the top ten. General study points: Normalized Chao1 diversity was significantly reduced in patients versus controls.

This TCR derives from a girl under 18 with multiple sclerosis. The sequenced sample was blood.

The CDR3 DNA follows: TGCGCCAGCAGCCAAGGCGGGACTAGCGGCACAGATACGCAGTATTTT. Protein sequence: CASSQGGTSGTDTQYF. The chain recombines TRBV4-3 with TRBJ2-3; TRBD2 matches 10 bases. CDR3 size: 16 residues. Germline assignment: CDR1 LGHNA and CDR2 YSLEER. The V and J ends lost 1 base and 1 base, in that order; junction bases with no gene match: 2.